The 5 T cell receptor beta chains below were found in one sample sequenced in a study of T cell responses to AZD1222 COVID-19 vaccine (dated by TCRdb to the early 2020s). The sample's time point, from its label and the paper: baseline before first vaccination. The library was prepared using the immunoSEQ multiplex PCR assay. TCRdb's version of the immuneACCESS table is confined to in-frame rearrangements and falls short of the full clone set. An unresolved V gene accounts for under half of the shortfall where checked; the remainder is of unknown origin. This sample holds around 100,000 clones; 70% to 90% were observed only once. The ten largest clones represent 5% to 6.5% of the sample. Sequenced here: peripheral blood, sampled on day 0 of AZD1222 vaccination. Receptors originate from an adult in good health.

The chain is built from TRBV7-2 and TRBJ2-2; D is unclear. The CDR3 extends over 13 amino acids. Germline CDR1 SGHTA, CDR2 FQGNSA. The V end was cut by 4 bases, the J end by 4 bases, with 7 bases between. CDR3 protein: CASSSQRTGELFF. Written as DNA, the CDR3 is TGTGCCAGCAGCTCACAACGCACCGGGGAGCTGTTTTTT. The full variable domain, its missing parts supplied by reference TRBV7-2 and TRBJ2-2, is GAGVSQSPSNKVTEKGKDVELRCDPISGHTALYWYRQSLGQGLEFLIYFQGNSAPDKSGLPSDRFSAERTGGSVSTLTIQRTQQEDSAVYLCASSSQRTGELFFGEGSRLTVL.

This chain joins TRBV2 and TRBJ1-4, with unresolved D. The CDR3 contains 14 residues. Germline-derived CDR1 and CDR2 are SNHLY and FYNNEI. The germline V and J ends were trimmed by 7 bases and 0 bases, with 9 bases remaining between them. The CDR3 loop reads CASNRASTNEKLFF. The CDR3, as DNA: TGTGCCAGCAATCGGGCATCAACTAATGAAAAACTGTTTTTT.

This chain joins TRBV3-1 (or the pseudogene TRBV3-2) and TRBJ1-6; no clear D gene. CDR1 is LGHDT, CDR2 YNNKEL, per germline (reference sequence). V was cut by 4 bases and J by 11 bases, with 12 bases left in between. There are 13 residues in the CDR3. For the CDR3, the DNA is TGTGCCAGCAGCCCTACCGCACCGCCACCCCTCCACTTT. Translating gives CASSPTAPPPLHF.

The V and J genes are TRBV24-1 and TRBJ1-2, with 11 bases that match TRBD1. CDR3 length: 16 amino acids. V was clipped by 3 bases and J by 6 bases; unmatched bases: 8. Looked up from germline, CDR1 is KGHDR and CDR2 is SFDVKD. The CDR3 region is CATSDPRTGGADGYTF. CDR3 sequence (DNA): TGTGCCACCAGTGATCCTAGGACAGGGGGCGCGGATGGCTACACCTTC.

The chain uses TRBV3-1 (or the pseudogene TRBV3-2) and TRBJ2-5; 8 bases map to TRBD2. Germline CDR1 and CDR2: LGHDT and YNNKEL (reference sequence). The CDR3 consists of 14 residues. V dropped 4 bases and J dropped 5; count of bases not matched to a gene: 6. CDR3 loop: CASSPRGGGETQYF. CDR3 nucleotides: TGTGCCAGCAGCCCCCGGGGGGGCGGGGAGACCCAGTACTTC.